This entry lists 29 T cell receptor beta chains sequenced from one sample in a study of breast tumors, draining lymph nodes, adjacent tissues. TCRdb re-called the multiplex PCR reads with MiXCR, one entry per CDR3 protein. In the table there are about 130,000 distinct CDR3 sequences, about 20% of which are singletons. Breast cancer patients provided tissue from their axillary draining lymph nodes. Sequencing was done on a sample of axillary lymph node tissue. The receptors here all came from a female donor with breast cancer. Some clones in this sample may be carry-over from other donors' samples.

Concerning this clonotype itself: An end of the junction does not agree with germline; a read error may underlie this. V usage is TRBV4-2 and J usage is TRBJ1-2; weak D call: TRBD1 (5 bases). The CDR3 runs 14 residues. CDR1 is LGHNA and CDR2 is YNFKEQ in the germline V gene. The CDR3 loop is CASSLGTVNCGYTF. DNA of the CDR3: TGTGCCAGCAGCCTAGGGACCGTCAACTGTGGCTACACCTTC.

This clonotype was observed a handful of times. V is TRBV5-1 and J is TRBJ2-3; D ambiguous. The ends were cut back, 0 bases at V and 4 bases at J, with 12 bases in the middle. CDR3 length: 15 residues. CDR1 and CDR2 from the germline V gene are SGHRS and YFSETQ. CDR3 nucleotides: TGCGCCAGCAGCTTGGGGTGGGCCGGGTCAGATACGCAGTATTTT. It translates to CASSLGWAGSDTQYF. Variable domain in full (rest from reference TRBV5-1 and TRBJ2-3): KAGVTQTPRYLIKTRGQQVTLSCSPISGHRSVSWYQQTPGQGLQFLFEYFSETQRNKGNFPGRFSGRQFSNSRSEMNVSTLELGDSALYLCASSLGWAGSDTQYFGPGTRLTVL.

This clonotype has a count of ten or more. The chain joins TRBV9 to TRBJ2-1, with 9 bases aligning to TRBD1. V lost 1 base to trimming and J lost 6 bases; unmatched junction nucleotides: 5. The CDR3 is made up of 15 amino acids. Germline V gene lookup returns CDR1 SGDLS and CDR2 YYNGEE. The CDR3 nucleotides are TGTGCCAGCAGCGTAATGGGACAGGGAGGCAATGAGCAGTTCTTC. This codes for CASSVMGQGGNEQFF.

As regards this clonotype: This may arise from a read error, as a much more abundant clone is one base away. Lacking the conserved final phenylalanine or tryptophan, this CDR3 likely reflects a read error. This rearrangement joins TRBV20-1 to TRBJ2-3, with 9 bases identical to TRBD2. The germline gives CDR1 DFQATT, CDR2 SNEGSKA (reference sequence). CDR3 length: 15 amino acids. The ends lost 6 bases at V and 4 bases at J; junction bases unmatched: 11. CDR3 DNA: TGCAGTGCCCAGAAGCCTAGCGGGACCCCAGATACGCAGTATCTT. This encodes CSAQKPSGTPDTQYL.

This chain links TRBV29-1 with TRBJ1-1; D unclear. The CDR3 has 12 residues. CDR1 is SQVTM, CDR2 ANQGSEA, per germline. Deletions cut 4 bases from V and 0 bases from J, with 6 bases between. Written as DNA, the CDR3 is TGCAGCGTTGTGGTTTTGAACACTGAAGCTTTCTTT. Its translation: CSVVVLNTEAFF.

This clonotype came up many times. This sequence joins TRBV9 and TRBJ2-5; a possible D gene is TRBD2 (6 bases). The length of the CDR3 is 13 residues. The germline V gene encodes CDR1 SGDLS and CDR2 YYNGEE. V was shortened by 5 bases and J by 5 bases, with 13 bases between the two germline ends. CDR3: CASSGRISETQYF. The CDR3 coding sequence is TGTGCCAGCAGTGGGAGGATTAGCGAGACCCAGTACTTC.

This clonotype was detected many times. This chain connects TRBV25-1 to TRBJ2-3, with 7 bases lining up with TRBD2. Germline CDR1 and CDR2: MGHDK and SYGVNS. Trimming at V came to 2 bases and at J to 2 bases, leaving 4 bases not matched to a gene. CDR3 length equals 15 residues. The CDR3 region has the DNA TGTGCCAGCAGTGAAGGGGGGGGATTCACAGATACGCAGTATTTT. Residues: CASSEGGGFTDTQYF.

Ten or more counts support this clonotype. This chain connects TRBV6-5 to TRBJ2-1; 8 bases are shared with TRBD1. This CDR3 contains 15 residues. Germline-derived CDR1 and CDR2 are MNHEY and SVGAGI. The V segment lost 5 bases and the J segment 6 bases; nucleotides outside the gene matches: 9. The CDR3 DNA follows: TGTGCCAGCAGTCCATACAGGGGGTCGGTCAATGAGCAGTTCTTC. Its translation: CASSPYRGSVNEQFF.

This clonotype was seen many times. The V call is TRBV7-2, the J call TRBJ2-1; 9 bases are a match to TRBD1. Germline V gene lookup returns CDR1 SGHTA and CDR2 FQGNSA. The CDR3 sequence is 15 residues long. With 5 bases clipped from V and 1 base from J, the junction kept 3 bases outside the gene matches. The CDR3 sequence: CASSNGQGSYNEQFF. The CDR3 nucleotides read TGTGCCAGCAGCAACGGACAGGGGTCCTACAATGAGCAGTTCTTC.

This clonotype was seen at least ten times. The rearrangement joins TRBV19 to TRBJ2-7, with D possibly called TRBD1 or TRBD2 (5 bases each). V was cut by 9 bases and J by 2 bases, with 20 bases left in between. The CDR3 has 15 amino acids. The germline V gene encodes CDR1 LNHDA and CDR2 SQIVND (reference sequence). CDR3 bases: TGTGCCAGCGGGACCCGTGGTGCTCCAACCTACGAGCAGTACTTC. This sequence encodes CASGTRGAPTYEQYF. Filled out from reference TRBV19 and TRBJ2-7, the complete variable domain reads DGGITQSPKYLFRKEGQNVTLSCEQNLNHDAMYWYRQDPGQGLRLIYYSQIVNDFQKGDIAEGYSVSREKKESFPLTVTSAQKNPTAFYLCASGTRGAPTYEQYFGPGTRLTVT.

This clonotype was seen ten or more times. This rearrangement joins TRBV5-1 to TRBJ2-3; 7 bases align to TRBD1. Germline V lookup: CDR1 SGHRS, CDR2 YFSETQ. The CDR3 runs to 15 residues. Germline trimming cut 4 bases from V and 4 bases from J; bases unmatched to any gene: 9. The CDR3 sequence is CASSQPGQQADTQYF. CDR3 nucleotides: TGCGCCAGCAGCCAGCCGGGACAGCAAGCAGATACGCAGTATTTT.

The table lists this clonotype with many counts. The genes are TRBV2 and TRBJ2-1; no clear D. Germline CDR1 reads SNHLY; CDR2 reads FYNNEI. V dropped 6 bases and J dropped 7 bases, with 13 bases sitting between them. The CDR3 covers 13 residues. CDR3 region: CASSPNMGNEQFF. CDR3 DNA sequence: TGTGCCAGCAGCCCTAATATGGGGAATGAGCAGTTCTTC.

As to this clonotype: Being one base from a much bigger clone, this may be a read error. Here the CDR3 reads CASKDWRLNSGNIIYF. As DNA, the CDR3 is TGTGCCAGCAAGGACTGGAGGTTGAACTCTGGAAACATCATATATTTT. This sequence joins TRBV6-1 and TRBJ1-3; no firm D call. Per germline, CDR1 MNHNS and CDR2 SASEGT. The CDR3 totals 16 residues.

There are many counts of this clonotype. The V gene is TRBV25-1, the J gene TRBJ2-5, with a tentative D call TRBD2 (6 bases). The CDR3 consists of 17 residues. Germline V lookup: CDR1 MGHDK, CDR2 SYGVNS. V lost 4 bases and J 2 bases, leaving 20 bases between the germline ends. The CDR3 region has the DNA TGTGCCAGCAGTGGAGGGGAAGGGACTTACCTACAAGAGACCCAGTACTTC. This translates into CASSGGEGTYLQETQYF. The full variable domain, with the rest looked up from reference TRBV25-1 and TRBJ2-5, is EADIYQTPRYLVIGTGKKITLECSQTMGHDKMYWYQQDPGMELHLIHYSYGVNSTEKGDLSSESTVSRIRTEHFPLTLESARPSHTSQYLCASSGGEGTYLQETQYFGPGTRLLVL.

As for this clonotype: This may stem from a read error, because a much larger clone lies one nucleotide away. Since no conserved phenylalanine or tryptophan closes the CDR3, a read error is the likely cause. This chain uses TRBV19 with TRBJ2-5; D remains ambiguous. This CDR3 is built from 13 residues. V lost 5 bases to trimming and J lost 0 bases, with 7 bases between them. Germline V gene sequence: CDR1 LNHDA, CDR2 SQIVND (reference sequence). The CDR3 loop is CASSVGNQETQYL. CDR3 in DNA: TGTGCCAGTAGTGTGGGCAACCAAGAGACCCAGTACCTC.

In this sample, this clonotype turned up a few times. A much larger clone differs by one base, so this may be a read error. Without the conserved terminal phenylalanine or tryptophan, this CDR3 likely stems from a read error. The V gene is TRBV20-1, the J gene TRBJ1-2; tentatively, D is TRBD1 (6 bases). This CDR3 region has 14 residues. Looked up from germline, CDR1 is DFQATT and CDR2 is SNEGSKA (reference sequence). Trimming left V 4 bases short and J 4 bases short, with 16 bases between. The CDR3 nucleotides read TGCAGTGCTAATCAAGAACAGGGCATCTATGGCTACACCCTC. This sequence encodes CSANQEQGIYGYTL.

This clonotype appeared once. A much larger clone is a single base away; this may be a read error. This chain joins TRBV12-3 or TRBV12-4 and TRBJ2-2; 8 nucleotides align to TRBD2. The CDR3 extends over 14 amino acids. CDR3: CANSFGGAGGELFF. For the CDR3, the DNA is TGTGCCAACAGTTTCGGGGGGGCGGGCGGGGAGCTGTTTTTT.

As regards this clonotype: The junction and the germline gene differ at one end; a read error may be behind it. The chain is built from TRBV12-5 and TRBJ2-1; the D is unclear. The CDR3 contains 16 residues. Germline V gene data show CDR1 as LGHNT and CDR2 as FRNRAP. The CDR3, as DNA: TGTGCTAGTGGTTTGGAACGCGTGGGCTCCTACAATGAGCAGTCCTTC. Its translation is CASGLERVGSYNEQSF.

Concerning this clonotype itself: A much larger clone lies one base from this, so it may be a read error. J is TRBJ1-2 and V is TRBV7-3, with 7 bases identical to TRBD1. Losses at the gene ends were 6 bases for V and 4 bases for J; bases not matched to a gene: 8. The CDR3 is 14 residues long. The germline gives CDR1 SGHTA, CDR2 FQGTGA. This CDR3 reads CASSSSDRAYGYTF. The DNA for the CDR3 is TGTGCCAGCAGTTCAAGCGACAGGGCCTATGGCTACACCTTC.

This clonotype was picked up many times. The rearrangement joins TRBV7-9 to TRBJ1-2; D gene uncertain. The CDR3 is 14 residues long. Germline lookup yields CDR1 SEHNR and CDR2 FQNEAQ (reference sequence). V dropped 3 bases and J dropped 4 bases, with 12 bases sitting between them. As DNA, the CDR3 is TGTGCCAGCAGCTTTTCCCAAGATGTCTATGGCTACACCTTC. Residues: CASSFSQDVYGYTF. The full variable domain, in which reference TRBV7-9 and TRBJ1-2 provide the parts outside the CDR3, is DTGVSQNPRHKITKRGQNVTFRCDPISEHNRLYWYRQTLGQGPEFLTYFQNEAQLEKSRLLSDRFSAERPKGSFSTLEIQRTEQGDSAMYLCASSFSQDVYGYTFGSGTRLTVV.

About this clonotype: The junction departs from the called germline gene at one end, perhaps through a read error. As DNA, the CDR3 is TGTGCCAGCGGTGAACGGGGGGAGAATTCACCCCGCCACTTT. Residues: CASGERGENSPRHF. This chain links TRBV2 with TRBJ1-6; perhaps TRBD1 as D (5 bases). Germline CDR1 and CDR2: SNHLY and FYNNEI. The CDR3 extends over 14 amino acids.

This clonotype has at least ten counts. This chain uses TRBV20-1 with TRBJ1-2, with D uncertain. CDR1 DFQATT and CDR2 SNEGSKA come from the germline V gene (reference sequence). This CDR3 spans 13 amino acids. Trimming removed 1 base from V and 2 bases from J, with 8 bases in between. CDR3 sequence reads: CSARVQTNYGYTF. CDR3 nucleotide sequence: TGCAGTGCTAGAGTTCAGACAAACTATGGCTACACCTTC.

A note on this clonotype: A much larger clone sits a single nucleotide away, making a read error possible. The chain joins TRBV19 to TRBJ2-3; possibly TRBD1 for D (5 bases). The CDR3 runs 13 residues. The germline CDR1 and CDR2 sequences are LNHDA and SQIVND (reference sequence). CDR3 in amino acids: CTTRERGTDTQYF. DNA for the CDR3: TGTACCACCAGGGAACGTGGCACAGATACGCAGTATTTT.

In regard to this clonotype: This could be a read error, since a much larger clone is one nucleotide away. V usage is TRBV20-1 and J usage is TRBJ2-3; TRBD2 is a possible D gene (6 bases). V was trimmed by 0 bases and J by 4 bases, leaving 17 bases between them. Germline V gene lookup returns CDR1 DFQATT and CDR2 SNEGSKA (reference sequence). The CDR3 extends over 16 amino acids. CDR3 sequence (DNA): TGCAGTGCTAGAGATCCTGGGACTTCGCGCGCAGATACGCAGTATTTT. Translating it yields CSARDPGTSRADTQYF.

Notes on this clonotype: This could be a read error, since a much larger clone is one nucleotide away. The chain combines TRBV5-1 with TRBJ2-3; possible D gene TRBD1, 5 bases. The end of the DNA aligns better with TRBJ1-5, so the J call may be wrong. Per germline, CDR1 SGHRS and CDR2 YFSETQ. The length of the CDR3 is 15 residues. The CDR3 spells CASSWTSGGSDTQHF. The CDR3 DNA sequence: TGCGCCAGCAGCTGGACTAGCGGGGGATCAGATACGCAGCATTTT.

This clonotype has a count of ten or more. The chain carries TRBV28 and TRBJ1-6, with D uncertain. The V end was cut by 6 bases, the J end by 11 bases, with 17 bases between. The CDR3 consists of 14 residues. CDR1 is MDHEN and CDR2 is SYDVKM in the germline V gene. Written as DNA, the CDR3 is TGTGCCAGCAGCCAAGAGTCGGGGTGGACACCCCTCCACTTT. This gives the protein CASSQESGWTPLHF.

Ten or more counts support this clonotype. J is TRBJ2-7 and V is TRBV6-1, with no clear D. V was shortened by 7 bases and J by 6 bases, with 16 bases between the two germline ends. CDR1 is MNHNS and CDR2 is SASEGT in the germline V gene. CDR3 length: 13 amino acids. The CDR3 coding sequence is TGTGCCAGCACGCAGCCCGCTATCGTCGAGCAGTACTTC. This encodes CASTQPAIVEQYF.

In its sample, this clonotype was seen many times. The gene calls are TRBV5-1 and TRBJ2-5, with D uncertain. V lost 4 bases and J lost 2, with 12 bases in between. This CDR3 is built from 14 residues. Germline lookup yields CDR1 SGHRS and CDR2 YFSETQ. The CDR3 reads CASSLFPEQETQYF. The DNA for the CDR3 is TGCGCCAGCAGCCTTTTTCCAGAACAAGAGACCCAGTACTTC.

The V and J genes are TRBV6-5 and TRBJ1-3; D is unclear. Germline values: CDR1 MNHEY, CDR2 SVGAGI. V was pared by 8 bases and J by 0 bases, with 5 bases between. The CDR3 is made up of 12 amino acids. The CDR3 protein is CASVSSGNTIYF. The CDR3 nucleotides read TGTGCCAGCGTATCCTCTGGAAACACCATATATTTT.